This passage covers 25 T cell receptor beta chains from one sample sequenced in a study of blood T cell repertoires in COVID-19. Profiling relied on immunoSEQ multiplex PCR, and the TCRdb table lists in-frame clones only, not all of them. This table holds approximately 100,000 clones, over 75% found once. Sequencing was done on a sample of peripheral blood. The receptor source for this set is a woman older than 75 with acute or convalescent COVID-19.

The rearrangement uses TRBV7-9 and TRBJ2-1, with TRBD2 matching 9 bases. After removal of 1 base from V and 3 bases from J, the junction contained 4 bases not matched to a gene. This CDR3 region has 16 residues. The V gene's germline CDR1 is SEHNR and CDR2 FQNEAQ (reference sequence). CDR3 region: CASSLVASGVYNEQFF. The CDR3 DNA reads TGTGCCAGCAGCTTAGTTGCTAGCGGGGTCTACAATGAGCAGTTCTTC.

This chain links TRBV9 with TRBJ2-2, with TRBD2 as a possible D gene (6 bases). V was clipped by 0 bases and J by 2 bases, with 8 bases between them. This CDR3 comprises 15 residues. Germline V CDR1 and CDR2: SGDLS, YYNGEE. CDR3 in amino acids: CASSVGTTNTGELFF. The CDR3 DNA follows: TGTGCCAGCAGCGTAGGGACTACCAACACCGGGGAGCTGTTTTTT.

The V call is TRBV6-1, the J call TRBJ2-7; 7 bases match TRBD1. Per germline, CDR1 MNHNS and CDR2 SASEGT. CDR3 length: 16 amino acids. The V segment lost 3 bases and the J segment 4 bases; nucleotides outside the gene matches: 12. The CDR3 coding sequence is TGTGCCAGCAGTGAGGGTGTTTACAGGGGTCGGTACGAGCAGTACTTC. Translated, it gives CASSEGVYRGRYEQYF.

The rearrangement uses TRBV11-2 and TRBJ2-3; the D gene is possibly TRBD1 (6 bases). Trimming shortened V by 5 bases and J by 1 base, and 13 bases separated the two germline ends. The CDR3 sequence is 15 residues long. The germline CDR1 and CDR2 sequences are SGHAT and FQNNGV. CDR3 in amino acids: CASSRTGSRTDTQYF. The CDR3 nucleotides read TGTGCCAGCAGCCGTACAGGGTCCCGCACAGATACGCAGTATTTT.

The count of this clone is one. The rearrangement links TRBV18 to TRBJ2-3; D gene ambiguous. CDR1 and CDR2 (germline): KGHSH, LQKENI. Trimming shortened V by 2 bases and J by 3 bases, and 9 bases separated the two germline ends. There are 14 residues in the CDR3. In nucleotides, the CDR3 is TGTGCCAGCTCACCAACCGGGTTGACAGATACGCAGTATTTT. This encodes CASSPTGLTDTQYF. The full variable domain, completed using reference TRBV18 and TRBJ2-3, is NAGVMQNPRHLVRRRGQEARLRCSPMKGHSHVYWYRQLPEEGLKFMVYLQKENIIDESGMPKERFSAEFPKEGPSILRIQQVVRGDSAAYFCASSPTGLTDTQYFGPGTRLTVL.

The CDR3 bases are TGTGCCAGCAGTGAAATGTCAACTTACGAGCAGTACTTC. It encodes CASSEMSTYEQYF. This chain uses TRBV2 with TRBJ2-7, with unresolved D. From germline, CDR1 is SNHLY and CDR2 FYNNEI. Deletions cut 2 bases from V and 4 bases from J, with 9 bases between. The CDR3 length is 13 residues. The variable domain in full, completed from reference TRBV2 and TRBJ2-7, reads EPEVTQTPSHQVTQMGQEVILRCVPISNHLYFYWYRQILGQKVEFLVSFYNNEISEKSEIFDDQFSVERPDGSNFTLKIRSTKLEDSAMYFCASSEMSTYEQYFGPGTRLTVT.

The J gene is TRBJ2-1, the V gene TRBV5-4; TRBD1 matches at 10 bases. The CDR3 spans 15 residues. Germline assignment: CDR1 SGHNT and CDR2 YYREEE (reference sequence). Trimming cost V 3 bases and J 4 bases; bases outside gene matches: 4. The CDR3 protein is CASSWEGQGYNEQFF. As DNA, the CDR3 is TGTGCCAGCAGCTGGGAGGGACAGGGGTACAATGAGCAGTTCTTC.

This clone was picked up one time. The DNA for the CDR3 is TGTGCCAGCAGTTACAGGGGTGCCCCCTACGAGCAGTACTTC. It encodes CASSYRGAPYEQYF. The rearrangement uses TRBV6-2 or TRBV6-3 and TRBJ2-7; possible D gene TRBD1, 5 bases. Germline V gene data show CDR1 as MNHEY and CDR2 as SVGEGT. The ends were cut back, 2 bases at V and 2 bases at J, with 10 bases in the middle. CDR3 length equals 14 residues.

This chain links TRBV7-2 with TRBJ1-1, with no clear D. CDR1 SGHTA and CDR2 FQGNSA come from the germline V gene. This CDR3 has 13 amino acids. Trimming left V 1 base short and J 12 bases short, with 15 bases between. CDR3 sequence (DNA): TGTGCCAGCAGCTTAGTAGGTGGGCAGGAACCTTTCTTT. Protein sequence: CASSLVGGQEPFF. Full variable domain (remainder filled in from reference TRBV7-2 and TRBJ1-1): GAGVSQSPSNKVTEKGKDVELRCDPISGHTALYWYRQSLGQGLEFLIYFQGNSAPDKSGLPSDRFSAERTGGSVSTLTIQRTQQEDSAVYLCASSLVGGQEPFFGQGTRLTVV.

V and J are TRBV11-2 and TRBJ2-1, with 9 bases fitting TRBD2. The germline V gene encodes CDR1 SGHAT and CDR2 FQNNGV. The V and J ends lost 3 bases and 9 bases, in that order; junction bases with no gene match: 6. The CDR3 loop spans 14 amino acids. CDR3 bases: TGTGCCAGCAGCTTTAGCGGGGGCGTGGGTGAGCAGTTCTTC. Translated, it gives CASSFSGGVGEQFF.

The chain carries TRBV27 and TRBJ2-7; possible D gene TRBD1, 5 bases. The CDR3 loop spans 15 amino acids. Germline CDR1 and CDR2: MNHEY and SMNVEV (reference sequence). Trimming removed 1 base at V and 0 bases at J, with 10 bases between. CDR3 residues: CASSLYQGRSYEQYF. The CDR3 bases are TGTGCCAGCAGTTTATACCAGGGCCGCTCCTACGAGCAGTACTTC.

The chain carries TRBV6-8 and TRBJ2-1, with 12 bases identical to TRBD2. V was pared by 6 bases and J by 5 bases, with 11 bases of the junction left unmatched. CDR3 size: 17 residues. Looked up from germline, CDR1 is MNHGY and CDR2 is SAAAGT. CDR3 sequence (DNA): TGTGCCAGCAGCCGTCGACTGACTAGCGGGGGCCACAATGAGCAGTTCTTC. This translates into CASSRRLTSGGHNEQFF.

This clone was detected only a few times. The V gene is TRBV13, the J gene TRBJ2-6; D is unresolved. The V end was cut by 9 bases, the J end by 0 bases, with 12 bases between. The CDR3 has 15 residues. Germline V gene lookup returns CDR1 PRHDT and CDR2 FYEKMQ (reference sequence). CDR3 nucleotide sequence: TGTGCCAGTTCCGACTCCCGCTCTGGGGCCAACGTCCTGACTTTC. Protein: CASSDSRSGANVLTF.

The rearrangement links TRBV7-2 to TRBJ1-6; D not resolved. V shed 5 bases and J shed 8 bases, with 13 bases lying between them. The germline V gene encodes CDR1 SGHTA and CDR2 FQGNSA. CDR3 length equals 14 residues. CDR3 in amino acids: CASSLRGRDSPLHF. DNA of the CDR3: TGTGCCAGCAGCCTTCGGGGTCGGGATTCACCCCTCCACTTT.

This clone was seen once. The CDR3 DNA reads as TGTGCCAGCAGCTTTACTAGCGGGGGGGGCACCGGGGAGCTGTTTTTT. It encodes CASSFTSGGGTGELFF. The chain links TRBV7-2 to TRBJ2-2; 13 positions agree with TRBD2. CDR1 SGHTA and CDR2 FQGNSA come from the germline V gene. J gave up 4 bases and V 3 bases, and 2 bases lay outside the gene matches. This CDR3 region has 16 residues. The variable domain in full, completed from reference TRBV7-2 and TRBJ2-2, reads GAGVSQSPSNKVTEKGKDVELRCDPISGHTALYWYRQSLGQGLEFLIYFQGNSAPDKSGLPSDRFSAERTGGSVSTLTIQRTQQEDSAVYLCASSFTSGGGTGELFFGEGSRLTVL.

The genes are TRBV5-6 and TRBJ2-7; 11 nucleotides align to TRBD2. The J segment lost 4 bases and the V segment lost 2 bases, leaving 5 bases of the junction unmatched. In germline, CDR1 is SGHDT, CDR2 YYEEEE. This CDR3 comprises 15 residues. The CDR3 DNA sequence: TGTGCCAGCAGCTTCCTGACTAGCGGGAAATACGAGCAGTACTTC. Protein sequence: CASSFLTSGKYEQYF.

With regard to this clone: The same CDR3 arises from other DNA sequences in this sample as well. V is TRBV5-1 and J is TRBJ2-7, with D tentatively TRBD1 (5 bases). Germline values: CDR1 SGHRS, CDR2 YFSETQ. The CDR3 length is 13 residues. V was cut by 1 base and J by 1 base, with 6 bases left in between. CDR3 in DNA: TGCGCCAGCAGCTTGACAGGATCCTACGAGCAGTACTTC. Translating gives CASSLTGSYEQYF.

CDR3 loop: CASKETGFEVGYTF. As DNA, the CDR3 is TGCGCCAGCAAAGAGACAGGGTTTGAGGTTGGCTACACCTTC. The chain links TRBV4-3 to TRBJ1-2; 7 bases are a match to TRBD1. Germline loops: CDR1 LGHNA, CDR2 YSLEER. The CDR3 is 14 amino acids. Trimming removed 7 bases from V and 7 bases from J; junction bases left unmatched: 12.

The V call is TRBV11-2, the J call TRBJ2-7, with D uncertain. V was trimmed by 2 bases and J by 6 bases, leaving 17 bases between them. The CDR3 is 15 amino acids. The V gene's germline CDR1 is SGHAT and CDR2 FQNNGV. CDR3 amino acids: CASSLRFGSSGEQYF. In DNA form, the CDR3 reads TGTGCCAGCAGCTTAAGGTTTGGGTCATCGGGCGAGCAGTACTTC.

V usage is TRBV2 and J usage is TRBJ2-1; the match to TRBD1 covers 7 bases. The trim removed 10 bases at V and 1 base at J, leaving 22 bases unmatched. CDR3 length: 19 residues. Germline V gene lookup returns CDR1 SNHLY and CDR2 FYNNEI. The CDR3: CATFSVAERGRSSYNEQFF. Written as DNA, the CDR3 is TGTGCCACCTTTTCAGTCGCGGAAAGGGGGCGGTCGTCCTACAATGAGCAGTTCTTC.

The table lists this clone with a count of one. This chain uses TRBV30 with TRBJ1-1; TRBD1 agrees at 8 bases. The V gene end was trimmed by 0 bases and the J gene end by 10 bases; junction bases not matched to a gene: 4. The CDR3 contains 12 residues. Germline lookup yields CDR1 GTSNPN and CDR2 SVGIG (reference sequence). For the CDR3, the DNA is TGTGCCTGGAGTGTACCAGGGGGCGCAGCTTTCTTT. Translated: CAWSVPGGAAFF.

In this sample, this clone turned up a few times. The chain recombines TRBV28 with TRBJ1-3; no clear D. The germline V gene encodes CDR1 MDHEN and CDR2 SYDVKM. The CDR3 sequence is 15 residues long. Trimming shortened V by 6 bases and J by 6 bases, and 18 bases separated the two germline ends. The CDR3 loop is CASSPTPPRENTIYF. The DNA of the CDR3 is TGTGCCAGCAGCCCAACCCCTCCCCGGGAAAACACCATATATTTT.

This clone came up once. The chain uses TRBV2 and TRBJ1-2, with D perhaps matching TRBD1 (6 bases). V was shortened by 7 bases and J by 2 bases, with 14 bases between the two germline ends. This CDR3 has 14 residues. Germline V lookup: CDR1 SNHLY, CDR2 FYNNEI. Here the CDR3 DNA reads TGTGCCAGCAATAGTGAGGGGGTCAACTATGGCTACACCTTC. This codes for CASNSEGVNYGYTF.

In its sample, this clone was seen a few times. The V and J genes are TRBV7-8 and TRBJ1-4; 12 nucleotides align to TRBD1. V dropped 5 bases and J dropped 4; count of bases not matched to a gene: 5. CDR3 length: 16 residues. CDR1 is SGHVS, CDR2 FQNEAQ, per germline. Here the CDR3 DNA reads TGTGCCAGCAGCCCAGGGACAGGGGGCTTTAATGAAAAACTGTTTTTT. Amino acid sequence: CASSPGTGGFNEKLFF.

The CDR3 loop is CASSFFWTSGEYSYEQYF. The CDR3 DNA follows: TGTGCCAGCAGTTTCTTCTGGACTAGCGGGGAATACTCCTACGAGCAGTACTTC. The chain recombines TRBV28 with TRBJ2-7; 12 bases line up with TRBD2. The J segment lost 0 bases and the V segment lost 3 bases, leaving 9 bases of the junction unmatched. This CDR3 is 18 amino acids long. CDR1 MDHEN and CDR2 SYDVKM come from the germline V gene.